This entry concerns a single T cell receptor (beta chain). This entry belongs to a study of T-cell memory formation after mild COVID-19. Study details: TCR clusters mostly belonged to single donors.

CDR1 is MNHEY, CDR2 SVGEGT, per germline. This CDR3 contains 14 residues. Trimming cost V 10 bases and J 4 bases, with 17 bases left between them. TCRdb itself ran the 5' RACE reads through MiXCR, one entry per CDR3 protein. The sample gives 340,000 or so distinct CDR3 sequences, around 13% of which show up once; about 21% is in the top ten. This sequence was found in a man between 18 and 29 years old who had mild COVID-19 (a few samples of this study predate the infection). Cell type and time point are not known. Sequencing input: PBMCs or a T cell subset sorted from them (not recorded which). This rearrangement joins TRBV6-2 or TRBV6-3 to TRBJ2-1; D might be TRBD1 or TRBD2, each matching 5 bases. CDR3: CAIKYRGEYNEQFF. DNA of the CDR3: TGTGCCATCAAATATCGAGGGGAATACAATGAGCAGTTCTTC.